The T cell receptor (beta chain) described here comes from a study of PD-L1 blockade in urothelial cancer (dated by TCRdb to about 2017). The study in broad terms: Therapy was started at some point between 2012 and 2014 for all patients, and atezolizumab 1,200 mg was administered intravenously every 3 weeks. Twenty-five of 29 patients were males with bladder-origin urothelial cancer, and 18 of 29 reported a prior smoking history. Patients had an ECOG performance status of 0 or 1 and had received between 0 and 3 prior chemotherapy regimens. Blood samples were analyzed at 3 weeks after treatment start (second dose) and at 6 weeks after treatment start. A median of approximately 140,000 T cells and around 81,000 unique TCRs was obtained from blood samples, and a median clonality of 0.080 was observed. Somatic, immune and clinical correlates of response to PD-L1 blockade with atezolizumab in urothelial cancer were the focus of an exploratory multi-omic analysis. TCR sequencing covered pretreatment tumor samples and matched, serially collected peripheral blood taken before and after atezolizumab treatment. Progression-free survival longer than 6 months counted as durable clinical benefit, and TCR features were additionally tested against both progression-free and overall survival. In the same patients, whole exome sequencing and RNA sequencing of pretreatment tumors were performed in addition to TCR sequencing. Roughly 10 patients reached durable clinical benefit, while around 19 patients did not. Pretreatment blood TCR-seq was available for fewer than 30 patients, at least one posttreatment blood collection was obtained for roughly 25 patients, and tumor TCR-seq was available for roughly 25 patients. What the study reported, not specific to this receptor: Because of the small sample size (n of about 30) and the many exploratory analyses performed, the results are intended to be regarded as hypothesis-generating. A pretreatment peripheral blood TCR clonality below the median was linked to improved progression-free and overall survival. Greater expansion of tumor-associated TCR clones in peripheral blood 3 weeks after the start of treatment was observed in patients with durable benefit (n of about 21, p = 0.022).

The CDR3 starts with the cysteine, ends with the phenylalanine, and has 15 residues. The read is trimmed to its CDR3 DNA, 45 bases read in frame from base 1. CDR1 and CDR2 were assigned from the germline V gene as MDHEN and SYDVKM. V is reduced by 4 bases and J by 6 bases, leaving a spacing of 19 bases between them. Synthetic TCR analog templates were spiked into each PCR so that absolute template abundance could be estimated from read counts. TCRbeta CDR3 regions were amplified from genomic DNA with bias-controlled V and J gene primers using the immunoSEQ assay. Sequencing of rearranged TCRbeta segments was done at approximately 20X coverage. The paper's data handling went like this. Sequencing errors were corrected by clustering, and CDR3s were annotated against IMGT so that V, D and J genes could be assigned. Downstream analyses used only productive TCRbeta rearrangements, leaving out any out-of-frame or stop-codon sequences. Clonality was calculated as one minus the Shannon entropy normalized by the log of the number of unique productive sequences. Fisher's exact test with Benjamini-Hochberg correction, at a threshold of adjusted p below 0.01, was used to find clones that differed between time points or between blood and tumor. What TCRdb holds here is the immuneACCESS table cut down to in-frame rearrangements. Part of the clones is not present; checked against another copy, under half of the missing clones reflect an unresolved V gene, and the others are unexplained. V and J calls and clone size are those listed in that table; D and trimming were worked out from the DNA. This sample is represented by some 41,000 clones; roughly 91% of them were singletons. Around 14% of the sample belongs to the ten largest clones.

As concerns this clone: No cognate antigen has been identified for it. No much larger clonotype is one base removed from it; base qualities were not supplied.

The cohort comprised nearly 30 patients with locally advanced or metastatic urothelial carcinoma treated at Memorial Sloan Kettering on a trial protocol. Peripheral blood mononuclear cells were collected from each patient pretreatment and during treatment, giving between 1 and 8 total time points per patient. The Qiagen DNeasy Blood extraction kit was used to purify genomic DNA from total PBMCs and tumor samples. PBMCs were collected pretreatment and during treatment and were isolated and stored as previously described. The chain links TRBV28 with TRBJ2-7; the D gene cannot be named for sure. Sequencing was performed on PBMCs, taken around atezolizumab (anti-PD-L1) treatment. The TCR was taken from a woman aged 60-75 years with urothelial cancer. In nucleotides, the sequence is TGTGCCAGCAGTTCCCCCGCCGGTAGCCCTGGCGAGCAGTACTTC. It is translated as CASSSPAGSPGEQYF.